This T cell receptor beta chain derives from a study of type 1 regulatory T cells. For the study at large: T-allo10 is a Tr1-enriched, alloantigen-specific CD4 T cell product made in vitro.

Unmatched junction bases numbered 9, after V lost 0 bases and J lost 7 bases. This CDR3 region has 16 residues. Per the germline V gene, CDR1 is GTSNPN and CDR2 is SVGIG (reference sequence). MiXCR, applied by TCRdb to the reads, yields one record per CDR3 protein. This table has roughly 68,000 distinct CDR3 sequences, 63% appearing once. Graft donor-derived T-allo10 cells were described as host-alloantigen-specific, anergic, and alloantigen-specifically suppressive. This clonotype showed up just a few times. Antigen: not known. The TCR originated in a human donor in good health. The V call is TRBV30, the J call TRBJ2-1, with TRBD2 matching 10 bases. The specimen sequenced was cultured T cells, either the whole culture or a sorted T cell fraction (not recorded which). The subset denotes: Tr1-enriched cell product generated in vitro against host alloantigens. The CDR3 DNA sequence: TGTGCCTGGAGTGTACTATTTGGTAGCGGGAGGAATGAGCAGTTCTTC. This codes for CAWSVLFGSGRNEQFF.